Below, 30 T cell receptor beta chains from the same sample are listed, as sequenced in a study of radiation and T cells in renal cell carcinoma. The method was immunoSEQ multiplex PCR; TCRdb's version includes in-frame clones alone and lacks a portion of them. The table records 120,000 or so clones, over 75% of them present only once. Regarding time point: blood 2 weeks post-SBRT. The sample's treatment: 15 Gy SBRT to primary tumor, nephrectomy 4 weeks later. Sequences were derived from blood, sampled from a patient whose treatment included radiotherapy and nephrectomy. The receptors derive from a man aged 45-65 years with renal cell carcinoma.

The rearrangement joins TRBV19 to TRBJ2-7, with 10 positions matching TRBD1. Germline CDR1 is LNHDA and CDR2 is SQIVND (reference sequence). The CDR3 is 16 amino acids. J lost 1 base, V lost 5 bases, and 8 bases had no gene match. CDR3 residues: CASSARQGADSYEQYF. The CDR3 nucleotides read TGTGCCAGTAGTGCGAGACAGGGGGCGGATTCCTACGAGCAGTACTTC. The full variable domain, completed using reference TRBV19 and TRBJ2-7, is DGGITQSPKYLFRKEGQNVTLSCEQNLNHDAMYWYRQDPGQGLRLIYYSQIVNDFQKGDIAEGYSVSREKKESFPLTVTSAQKNPTAFYLCASSARQGADSYEQYFGPGTRLTVT.

The rearrangement uses TRBV5-1 and TRBJ1-2; TRBD1 might be the D (5 bases). The V gene's germline CDR1 is SGHRS and CDR2 YFSETQ. V lost 1 base to trimming and J lost 7 bases, with 23 bases between them. This CDR3 has 17 residues. DNA for the CDR3: TGCGCCAGCAGCTTGACGCCCGGCGCGGGGCCCCGGGCTGGCTACACCTTC. It translates to CASSLTPGAGPRAGYTF.

This clone has only a few counts. This chain connects TRBV14 to TRBJ1-2; D remains unclear. The V and J ends lost 0 bases and 7 bases respectively, with 9 bases between them. The CDR3 length is 13 residues. The germline V gene has CDR1 SGHDN and CDR2 FVKESK. In nucleotides, the CDR3 is TGTGCCAGCAGCCAAGACTTGGGCCGTGGCTACACCTTC. Translated, it gives CASSQDLGRGYTF.

This clone occurred once. This chain joins TRBV5-5 and TRBJ2-7; weak D call: TRBD2 (6 bases). CDR1 is SGHKS and CDR2 is YYEKEE in the germline V gene (reference sequence). This CDR3 has 14 amino acids. V was cut by 2 bases and J by 3 bases, with 12 bases left in between. The CDR3 here is CASSFRGEVYEQYF. DNA of the CDR3: TGTGCCAGCAGCTTCCGCGGGGAGGTCTACGAGCAGTACTTC.

V is TRBV4-1 and J is TRBJ2-2; possible D gene TRBD1, 7 bases. V was shortened by 4 bases and J by 7 bases, with 22 bases between the two germline ends. CDR3 size: 17 residues. CDR1 and CDR2 from the germline V gene are MGHRA and YSYEKL. CDR3 coding DNA: TGCGCCAGCAGCCGGAAGGGGGCTAGCGATAGTGGCGGGGAGCTGTTTTTT. Translating it yields CASSRKGASDSGGELFF.

The gene calls are TRBV5-1 and TRBJ1-1; D is perhaps TRBD1 (5 bases). With 2 bases removed from V and 3 bases from J, the gap between germline ends came to 8 bases. From germline, CDR1 is SGHRS and CDR2 YFSETQ. The CDR3 extends over 13 amino acids. This CDR3 reads CASSLRGDTEAFF. CDR3 nucleotides: TGCGCCAGCAGCTTAAGGGGAGACACTGAAGCTTTCTTT.

This chain links TRBV7-3 with TRBJ2-2; perhaps TRBD1 as D (6 bases). This CDR3 is 12 amino acids long. Germline CDR1 and CDR2: SGHTA and FQGTGA. V lost 5 bases, J lost 7 bases, and 8 bases lay in between. The CDR3, as DNA: TGTGCCAGCAGCGTCAGGGGCGGGGAGCTGTTTTTT. As protein: CASSVRGGELFF.

V gene TRBV6-6 combines with J gene TRBJ2-7; TRBD2 matches 7 bases. The CDR3 has 14 amino acids. The germline V gene encodes CDR1 MNHNY and CDR2 SVGAGI (reference sequence). The V and J ends lost 4 bases and 6 bases, in that order; junction bases with no gene match: 9. CDR3 nucleotide sequence: TGTGCCAGCAGTTTACTTGCCGCGGGAGCCGAGCAGTACTTC. Amino acid sequence: CASSLLAAGAEQYF.

The genes are TRBV10-3 and TRBJ2-1, with TRBD2 matching over 9 bases. CDR1 is ENHRY, CDR2 SYGVKD, per germline. This CDR3 has 16 amino acids. Trimming cost V 1 base and J 4 bases; bases outside gene matches: 5. In nucleotides, the CDR3 is TGTGCCATCAGTGAGTTAGGCGGGAGGGGGTACAATGAGCAGTTCTTC. It codes for CAISELGGRGYNEQFF.

The genes are TRBV20-1 and TRBJ1-5; no definite D call. CDR3 length: 11 residues. The germline V gene has CDR1 DFQATT and CDR2 SNEGSKA (reference sequence). With 6 bases removed from V and 6 bases from J, the gap between germline ends came to 9 bases. CDR3 residues: CSAGSFQPQHF. In nucleotides, the CDR3 is TGCAGTGCGGGGAGCTTTCAGCCCCAGCATTTT.

This clone was found a few times. The chain is built from TRBV7-6 and TRBJ1-3; no definite D call. Trimming stripped 5 bases from V and 4 bases from J, with 15 bases between. This CDR3 region has 15 residues. The germline V gene has CDR1 SGHVS and CDR2 FNYEAQ. The CDR3: CASSPNNLYGNTIYF. The CDR3 DNA reads TGTGCCAGCAGCCCTAATAACCTATACGGAAACACCATATATTTT.

V is TRBV5-1 and J is TRBJ2-3; 9 nucleotides match TRBD1. CDR3 length: 15 residues. With V trimmed by 3 bases and J by 6 bases, 8 bases remained unmatched. CDR1 is SGHRS, CDR2 YFSETQ, per germline. The CDR3 here is CASSSQGAQIDTQYF. In DNA, the CDR3 is TGCGCCAGCAGCTCACAGGGGGCGCAAATTGATACGCAGTATTTT.

The chain uses TRBV29-1 and TRBJ2-7; no definite D call. CDR1 is SQVTM and CDR2 is ANQGSEA in the germline V gene. CDR3 length: 15 residues. The V gene lost 0 bases and the J gene lost 2 bases, with 14 bases spanning the gap. The CDR3 DNA reads TGCAGCGTTGAAGAGCCAGGAGTCAACCCCTACGAGCAGTACTTC. This gives the protein CSVEEPGVNPYEQYF.

This chain links TRBV19 with TRBJ1-5, with TRBD1 matching 9 bases. The CDR3 is 15 residues long. The germline V gene encodes CDR1 LNHDA and CDR2 SQIVND (reference sequence). After removal of 4 bases from V and 5 bases from J, the junction contained 6 bases not matched to a gene. DNA of the CDR3: TGTGCCAGTAGTACCTCCACAGGGGGCGATCAGCCCCAGCATTTT. Translated: CASSTSTGGDQPQHF. Full variable domain (outside the CDR3, taken from reference TRBV19 and TRBJ1-5): DGGITQSPKYLFRKEGQNVTLSCEQNLNHDAMYWYRQDPGQGLRLIYYSQIVNDFQKGDIAEGYSVSREKKESFPLTVTSAQKNPTAFYLCASSTSTGGDQPQHFGDGTRLSIL.

Note on this clone: The junction and the germline gene differ at one end; a read error may be behind it. The sample carries other DNA sequences with the same CDR3. The chain joins TRBV7-9 to TRBJ2-3; maybe TRBD1 (5 bases). The CDR3 covers 14 residues. Looked up from germline, CDR1 is SEHNR and CDR2 is FQNEAQ (reference sequence). CDR3 sequence (DNA): TGTGCCAGCAGCTTAGAGGGGATCGCAGATACGCAATATTTT. This encodes CASSLEGIADTQYF.

This clone was seen just once. The CDR3 DNA reads TGCAGCGTTGGGGCGGTAGGGTACACAGATACGCAGTATTTT. Its translation: CSVGAVGYTDTQYF. The chain couples TRBV29-1 to TRBJ2-3; D is unclear. The CDR3 runs 14 residues. Germline loops: CDR1 SQVTM, CDR2 ANQGSEA. Between the trimmed V and J ends, which lost 4 bases and 2 bases, there was a span of 13 bases.

This sequence joins TRBV4-3 and TRBJ1-3, with D maybe TRBD1 (5 bases). The germline V gene encodes CDR1 LGHNA and CDR2 YSLEER. The germline V and J ends were trimmed by 0 bases and 4 bases, with 13 bases remaining between them. This CDR3 is 16 amino acids long. CDR3 in DNA: TGCGCCAGCAGCCAAGAAGGCGACGAGGGGGGAAACACCATATATTTT. This gives the protein CASSQEGDEGGNTIYF.

On this clone itself: A read error may account for a junction end that differs from germline. V usage is TRBV7-7 and J usage is TRBJ1-3, with D possibly TRBD1 on 5 matching bases. CDR3 size: 17 residues. The germline CDR1 and CDR2 sequences are SSHAT and FNYEAQ (reference sequence). CDR3 protein: CASSPGLGGTSGNTIYF. CDR3 sequence (DNA): TGTGCTAGCAGCCCTGGGTTGGGGGGGACCTCTGGAAACACCATATATTTT.

This rearrangement joins TRBV30 to TRBJ1-5; no firm D call. The CDR3 consists of 14 residues. CDR1 and CDR2 from the germline V gene are GTSNPN and SVGIG (reference sequence). Trimming stripped 1 base from V and 0 bases from J, with 7 bases between. CDR3 coding DNA: TGTGCCTGGAGTGAAGGAAATAGCAATCAGCCCCAGCATTTT. It codes for CAWSEGNSNQPQHF.

The chain joins TRBV29-1 to TRBJ1-3; a possible D gene is TRBD1 (5 bases). CDR1 and CDR2 from the germline V gene are SQVTM and ANQGSEA. Trimming shortened V by 7 bases and J by 4 bases, and 11 bases separated the two germline ends. The CDR3 has 12 amino acids. CDR3 protein: CSAGGGGNTIYF. CDR3 DNA: TGCAGCGCCGGGGGAGGCGGAAACACCATATATTTT.

The chain uses TRBV2 and TRBJ2-7, with D perhaps TRBD2 (5 bases). V lost 8 bases and J 6 bases, leaving 14 bases between the germline ends. The germline V gene has CDR1 SNHLY and CDR2 FYNNEI. CDR3 length equals 12 residues. As DNA, the CDR3 is TGTGCCAGCCGCGGAGGACCGGGCGAGCAGTACTTC. Translation: CASRGGPGEQYF.

The V call is TRBV28, the J call TRBJ1-5; 8 bases are a match to TRBD1. There are 14 residues in the CDR3. Looked up from germline, CDR1 is MDHEN and CDR2 is SYDVKM. The V segment lost 3 bases and the J segment 5 bases; nucleotides outside the gene matches: 3. Here the CDR3 reads CASSLDRAYQPQHF. CDR3 sequence (DNA): TGTGCCAGCAGTTTGGACAGGGCATATCAGCCCCAGCATTTT.

The rearrangement uses TRBV15 and TRBJ1-3; weak D call: TRBD1 (5 bases). CDR1 is LNHNV and CDR2 is YYDKDF in the germline V gene (reference sequence). The CDR3 loop spans 15 amino acids. Between the trimmed V and J ends, which lost 2 bases and 7 bases, there was a span of 15 bases. The DNA for the CDR3 is TGTGCCACCAGCAGAAGAGGAGGGGCGGGCAACACCATATATTTT. Its protein product is CATSRRGGAGNTIYF.

The rearrangement joins TRBV27 to TRBJ2-7; D might be TRBD2 (7 bases). In germline, CDR1 is MNHEY, CDR2 SMNVEV (reference sequence). V was shortened by 5 bases and J by 3 bases, with 23 bases between the two germline ends. The CDR3 extends over 17 amino acids. DNA of the CDR3: TGTGCCAGCAGTCCAACGGGGGGCTGGGCCGAGGGCTACGAGCAGTACTTC. Translating it yields CASSPTGGWAEGYEQYF.

The J gene is TRBJ2-6, the V gene TRBV5-4; no definite D call. The CDR3 is 17 residues long. Germline CDR1 and CDR2: SGHNT and YYREEE (reference sequence). V lost 0 bases, J lost 0 bases, and 10 bases lay in between. The CDR3 reads CASSLALVSSGANVLTF. The CDR3 nucleotides are TGTGCCAGCAGCTTGGCGCTTGTGTCCTCTGGGGCCAACGTCCTGACTTTC.

The J gene is TRBJ1-1, the V gene TRBV5-1, with D perhaps TRBD1 (6 bases). V was shortened by 7 bases and J by 0 bases, with 13 bases between the two germline ends. The CDR3 is 14 amino acids. Germline V gene lookup returns CDR1 SGHRS and CDR2 YFSETQ. This CDR3 is CASFKGGLNTEAFF. The CDR3 DNA reads as TGCGCCAGCTTCAAAGGGGGATTGAACACTGAAGCTTTCTTT.

The chain recombines TRBV6-5 with TRBJ1-2, with D unclear. The CDR3 totals 13 residues. The germline V gene encodes CDR1 MNHEY and CDR2 SVGAGI. Trimming pared 6 bases from V and 0 bases from J, leaving 8 bases between. CDR3 region: CASRKSTNYGYTF. As DNA, the CDR3 is TGTGCCAGCAGAAAATCAACTAACTATGGCTACACCTTC.

J is TRBJ1-2 and V is TRBV7-9; D is unclear. The CDR3 is made up of 15 amino acids. Germline V gene sequence: CDR1 SEHNR, CDR2 FQNEAQ (reference sequence). V lost 4 bases to trimming and J lost 1 base, with 13 bases between them. CDR3 nucleotides: TGTGCCAGCAGCTCCAGAATTTCAATTAACTATGGCTACACCTTC. Protein sequence: CASSSRISINYGYTF.

The genes are TRBV5-1 and TRBJ2-7, with a possible D match to TRBD2 (5 bases). The CDR3 contains 16 residues. With 0 bases removed from V and 5 bases from J, the gap between germline ends came to 18 bases. CDR1 is SGHRS, CDR2 YFSETQ, per germline. The CDR3 is CASSLAGIQLPHEQYF. The DNA for the CDR3 is TGCGCCAGCAGCTTGGCCGGGATTCAGCTCCCCCACGAGCAGTACTTC.

V and J are TRBV27 and TRBJ2-2, with 8 nucleotides matching TRBD1. Unmatched junction bases numbered 17, after V lost 10 bases and J lost 4 bases. CDR1 is MNHEY and CDR2 is SMNVEV in the germline V gene (reference sequence). CDR3 length: 17 amino acids. The CDR3 nucleotides read TGTGCCACCCAAGTAGTTTTCGGACAGGGAGTCACCGGGGAGCTGTTTTTT. It specifies CATQVVFGQGVTGELFF.